This is a list of T cell receptor beta chains from one sample in a study of identical twins. MiXCR was run by TCRdb on the 5' RACE reads, yielding one entry per CDR3 protein. This sample has approximately 220,000 distinct CDR3 sequences, with roughly 7.5% found just once. Separately, the same data were catalogued under a study of yellow fever vaccine responses in identical twins.

The sequenced material came from memory (CD45RO+) T cells sorted from blood. These receptors all stem from a woman under 30 in good health. The CDR3 runs from the conserved cysteine through the conserved F or W. D genes are given only for firm matches. Expanded clones get a size class; other rows say once, few or many, or leave the size out.

j_call clone_size d_call v_call cdr3_aa cdr3_nt
TRBJ2-1 many TRBD2 TRBV20-1 CSARKTLLAGGVEQFF TGCAGTGCTAGAAAGACTCTACTAGCGGGGGGCGTTGAGCAGTTCTTC
TRBJ2-5 few TRBD2 TRBV9 CASSVGAGDYQETQYF TGTGCCAGCAGCGTAGGGGCGGGGGACTACCAAGAGACCCAGTACTTC
TRBJ2-7 few - TRBV11-2 CASSLRPQDSYEQYF TGTGCCAGCAGCCTTCGGCCGCAGGACTCCTACGAGCAGTACTTC
TRBJ1-6 many - TRBV5-1 CASSLVEDNSPLHF TGCGCCAGCAGCTTGGTAGAGGATAATTCACCCCTCCACTTT
TRBJ1-5 - TRBD1 TRBV20-1 CSAPNHGQDNQPQHF TGCAGTGCCCCGAATCACGGACAGGATAATCAGCCCCAGCATTTT
TRBJ2-2 many - TRBV24-1 CATSDFTGELFF TGTGCCACCAGTGATTTTACCGGGGAGCTGTTTTTT
TRBJ2-6 - TRBD1 TRBV20-1 CSAPRQGALSGANVLTF TGCAGTGCTCCTAGACAGGGGGCTCTCTCTGGGGCCAACGTCCTGACTTTC
TRBJ2-2 - - TRBV2 CASSARSGNTGELFF TGTGCCAGCAGTGCTAGAAGCGGGAACACCGGGGAGCTGTTTTTT
TRBJ2-7 - - TRBV4-1 CASSQEYRNEQYF TGCGCCAGCAGCCAAGAATACAGGAATGAGCAGTACTTC
TRBJ2-5 - - TRBV5-5 CASSPEAGYGETQYF TGTGCCAGCAGCCCCGAAGCAGGGTACGGGGAGACCCAGTACTTC
TRBJ1-1 few TRBD1 TRBV7-8 CASSTGATNTEAFF TGTGCCAGCAGCACAGGGGCTACGAACACTGAAGCTTTCTTT
TRBJ1-2 few - TRBV28 CASLQRANYGYTF TGTGCCAGCCTACAACGAGCTAACTATGGCTACACCTTC
TRBJ2-5 few TRBD1 TRBV7-3 CASSPSGQGETQYF TGTGCCAGCAGCCCCTCCGGACAGGGAGAGACCCAGTACTTC
TRBJ2-3 - TRBD1 TRBV24-1 CATSPGTGGDTQYF TGTGCCACTTCACCCGGGACAGGGGGCGATACGCAGTATTTT
TRBJ2-7 - - TRBV11-2 CASSLVHTGTYEQYF TGTGCCAGCAGCTTAGTGCACACCGGAACCTACGAGCAGTACTTC
TRBJ1-1 few - TRBV6-6 CASSYGHTEAFF TGTGCCAGCAGTTACGGCCACACTGAAGCTTTCTTT
TRBJ2-7 many - TRBV4-3 CASSQGDVGEQYF TGCGCCAGCAGCCAGGGGGACGTCGGCGAGCAGTACTTC
TRBJ1-5 many - TRBV20-1 CSASRGGESNQPQHF TGCAGTGCTAGTAGGGGCGGGGAGAGCAATCAGCCCCAGCATTTT
TRBJ2-1 many TRBD1 TRBV24-1 CATRDRSTYNEQFF TGTGCCACCAGGGACAGGAGTACCTACAATGAGCAGTTCTTC
TRBJ2-2 - TRBD1 TRBV11-3 CASSPPTGQTNTGELFF TGTGCCAGCAGCCCCCCGACAGGGCAGACGAACACCGGGGAGCTGTTTTTT
TRBJ1-6 many - TRBV20-1 CSARNPISSLHF TGCAGTGCTAGAAACCCTATTAGTTCCCTCCACTTT
TRBJ2-2 few - TRBV27 CASSLLQHTGELFF TGTGCCAGCAGTTTATTACAGCACACCGGGGAGCTGTTTTTT
TRBJ1-2 - TRBD1 TRBV20-1 CSADRQGEYGYTF TGCAGTGCGGACAGACAGGGGGAATATGGCTACACCTTC
TRBJ2-5 few - TRBV5-1 CASSRGEETQYF TGCGCCAGCAGCCGCGGGGAGGAGACCCAGTACTTC
TRBJ2-7 many TRBD2 TRBV12-3/TRBV12-4 CASSLGGDEYF TGTGCCAGCAGTTTGGGGGGGGATGAGTACTTC
TRBJ2-5 - - TRBV5-1 CASSLATRGETQYF TGCGCCAGCAGCTTGGCGACACGAGGAGAGACCCAGTACTTC
TRBJ2-1 - - TRBV6-4 CASSDREINEQFF TGTGCCAGCAGTGACCGGGAGATCAATGAGCAGTTCTTC
TRBJ1-2 many TRBD1 TRBV7-9 CASSLEGQGSYGYTF TGTGCCAGCAGCTTAGAGGGACAGGGAAGTTATGGCTACACCTTC
TRBJ2-3 many - TRBV29-1 CSVQGEDTQYF TGCAGCGTCCAAGGGGAAGATACGCAGTATTTT
TRBJ2-5 many TRBD2 TRBV29-1 CSVRTSGGETQYF TGCAGCGTGCGGACTAGCGGAGGGGAGACCCAGTACTTC
TRBJ1-4 many - TRBV7-9 CASSSTGATNEKLFF TGTGCCAGCAGCTCTACAGGAGCAACTAATGAAAAACTGTTTTTT
TRBJ2-3 few - TRBV5-8 CASGSGTSTDTQYF TGTGCCAGCGGATCCGGGACTAGCACAGATACGCAGTATTTT
TRBJ1-2 few - TRBV28 CASSLGVPGGYTF TGTGCCAGCAGTTTGGGGGTGCCGGGTGGCTACACCTTC
TRBJ2-3 few - TRBV20-1 CSARWSGVSTDTQYF TGCAGTGCTAGATGGAGTGGGGTTAGCACAGATACGCAGTATTTT
TRBJ2-7 many - TRBV12-3/TRBV12-4 CASSSNIKGGTYEQYF TGTGCCAGCAGTTCTAATATCAAGGGTGGAACCTACGAGCAGTACTTC
TRBJ2-4 - - TRBV7-2 CASSLEAPGDIQYF TGTGCCAGCAGCTTAGAGGCGCCGGGGGACATTCAGTACTTC
TRBJ2-1 few TRBD2 TRBV9 CASKSEAGGLNEQFF TGTGCCAGCAAATCAGAAGCGGGGGGGCTCAATGAGCAGTTCTTC
TRBJ1-6 - - TRBV7-2 CASSWVGTNSPLHF TGTGCCAGCAGCTGGGTGGGCACTAATTCACCCCTCCACTTT
TRBJ1-5 - - TRBV6-2/TRBV6-3 CASSYSEGEIQPQHF TGTGCCAGCAGTTACTCGGAGGGGGAGATCCAGCCCCAGCATTTT
TRBJ1-1 many TRBD1 TRBV20-1 CSASRQGAVTEAFF TGCAGTGCTAGCCGACAGGGGGCGGTCACTGAAGCTTTCTTT
TRBJ2-2 many TRBD1 TRBV7-8 CASSSDTHRGPTGELFF TGTGCCAGCAGCTCGGATACTCACAGGGGTCCGACCGGGGAGCTGTTTTTT
TRBJ2-6 many - TRBV5-6 CASSLIGSGANVLTF TGTGCCAGCAGCTTGATAGGCTCTGGGGCCAACGTCCTGACTTTC
TRBJ2-3 - - TRBV20-1 CSAPPLPTASTDTQYF TGCAGTGCCCCGCCCCTGCCGACAGCTAGCACAGATACGCAGTATTTT
TRBJ2-5 many - TRBV20-1 CSAHPLRAKVTQYF TGCAGTGCCCACCCCCTCAGGGCAAAGGTGACCCAGTACTTC
TRBJ2-5 - TRBD1 TRBV2 CASSKDRGYGETQYF TGTGCCAGCAGTAAGGACAGGGGGTATGGAGAGACCCAGTACTTC
TRBJ2-1 many TRBD1 TRBV5-1 CASSPGQSNYNEQFF TGCGCCAGCAGCCCGGGACAGAGTAACTACAATGAGCAGTTCTTC
TRBJ2-3 few - TRBV28 CASFERNTDTQYF TGTGCCAGCTTCGAACGGAACACAGATACGCAGTATTTT
TRBJ1-1 - - TRBV12-3/TRBV12-4 CASSYADTEAFF TGTGCCAGCAGTTACGCGGACACTGAAGCTTTCTTT
TRBJ2-5 few TRBD1 TRBV20-1 CSAYRGQVETQYF TGCAGTGCTTACAGGGGGCAGGTAGAGACCCAGTACTTC
TRBJ2-7 - - TRBV6-2/TRBV6-3 CASGHGGEQYF TGTGCCAGCGGGCACGGCGGGGAGCAGTACTTC
TRBJ2-7 - - TRBV5-1 CASSISGGQTLPEQYF TGCGCCAGCAGCATCTCCGGTGGACAGACCCTACCGGAGCAGTACTTC
TRBJ2-7 - - TRBV7-2 CASSIEKGIYEQYF TGTGCCAGCAGCATAGAAAAGGGGATCTACGAGCAGTACTTC